One and the same sample provided the 22 T cell receptor beta chains below, sequenced in a study of cytomegalovirus exposure and HLA in healthy donors. Primers included in the PCR were 60 Vbeta and 13 Jbeta primers. Data came from immunoSEQ multiplex PCR; TCRdb stores just in-frame clones and leaves some out. The sample yields roughly 150,000 clones, about 76% seen once. The sequencing sample was made of PBMCs. The receptor set was obtained from a male donor in good health and CMV-seronegative.

The CDR3 region is CATRRSGSSYEQYF. The CDR3 coding sequence is TGTGCCACCCGGCGGAGCGGGAGCTCCTACGAGCAGTACTTC. V is TRBV10-3 and J is TRBJ2-7, with TRBD2 matching over 8 bases. This CDR3 region has 14 residues. The J segment lost 0 bases and the V segment lost 10 bases, leaving 8 bases of the junction unmatched. Germline CDR1 reads ENHRY; CDR2 reads SYGVKD.

The rearrangement joins TRBV27 to TRBJ2-3; TRBD1 aligns across 10 bases. Germline loops: CDR1 MNHEY, CDR2 SMNVEV (reference sequence). Losses at the gene ends were 2 bases for V and 4 bases for J; bases not matched to a gene: 0. CDR3 length equals 14 residues. The CDR3 protein is CASSLGQGADTQYF. CDR3 DNA: TGTGCCAGCAGTTTAGGACAGGGGGCAGATACGCAGTATTTT.

The chain carries TRBV4-3 and TRBJ2-4; the match to TRBD2 covers 8 bases. The V gene's germline CDR1 is LGHNA and CDR2 YSLEER. J was trimmed by 8 bases and V by 2 bases; bases with no gene match: 5. This CDR3 has 14 residues. CDR3 sequence reads: CASSQIAGRDIQYF. The CDR3 coding sequence is TGCGCCAGCAGCCAAATAGCGGGGCGTGACATTCAGTACTTC.

The chain couples TRBV7-2 to TRBJ2-7, with 7 bases lining up with TRBD1. The V segment lost 4 bases and the J segment 0 bases; nucleotides outside the gene matches: 6. The CDR3 contains 15 residues. The germline V gene has CDR1 SGHTA and CDR2 FQGNSA. The CDR3 here is CASSYGQASSYEQYF. The CDR3 DNA is TGTGCCAGCAGCTACGGACAGGCGAGCTCCTACGAGCAGTACTTC.

A few counts support this clone. V gene TRBV7-3 combines with J gene TRBJ2-2; D remains ambiguous. The CDR3 totals 14 residues. Germline lookup yields CDR1 SGHTA and CDR2 FQGTGA. Trimming stripped 4 bases from V and 1 base from J, with 7 bases between. The CDR3 loop is CASSWALNTGELFF. The CDR3 DNA is TGTGCCAGCAGCTGGGCCCTGAACACCGGGGAGCTGTTTTTT.

This clone occurred a few times. CDR3 in DNA: TGTGCCAGCAGCTCACGACTTGGCGGGGGGGCAAACACCGGGGAGCTGTTTTTT. It specifies CASSSRLGGGANTGELFF. The chain uses TRBV7-3 and TRBJ2-2, with 9 bases lining up with TRBD2. From germline, CDR1 is SGHTA and CDR2 FQGTGA. This CDR3 has 18 amino acids. V lost 4 bases and J lost 2; bases outside the gene matches: 11.

The rearrangement links TRBV15 to TRBJ1-1; tentative D call: TRBD1 (5 bases). The CDR3 is 15 residues long. Trimming pared 6 bases from V and 1 base from J, leaving 15 bases between. The germline CDR1 and CDR2 sequences are LNHNV and YYDKDF (reference sequence). Written as DNA, the CDR3 is TGTGCCACCAGAGATAGGGGCTGGAGGAACACTGAAGCTTTCTTT. It codes for CATRDRGWRNTEAFF.

The rearrangement links TRBV19 to TRBJ2-5, with 10 bases identical to TRBD1. The V gene's germline CDR1 is LNHDA and CDR2 SQIVND (reference sequence). The CDR3 contains 15 residues. Trimming cost V 4 bases and J 4 bases; bases outside gene matches: 6. Here the CDR3 reads CASSKGQGRGETQYF. The CDR3 coding sequence is TGTGCCAGTAGTAAGGGACAGGGGAGGGGAGAGACCCAGTACTTC.

The V gene is TRBV6-4, the J gene TRBJ2-3; D perhaps matches TRBD1 (5 bases). Germline V gene lookup returns CDR1 MRHNA and CDR2 SNTAGT. CDR3 length equals 14 residues. Trimming left V 4 bases short and J 3 bases short, with 11 bases between. CDR3 sequence reads: CASSVRGATDTQYF. CDR3 coding DNA: TGTGCCAGCAGTGTAAGGGGCGCAACAGATACGCAGTATTTT.

As for this clone: The sample has other DNA sequences that encode this CDR3 too. J is TRBJ1-1 and V is TRBV5-6; weak D call: TRBD1 (5 bases). Between the trimmed V and J ends, which lost 2 bases and 2 bases, there was a span of 10 bases. Germline V CDR1 and CDR2: SGHDT, YYEEEE. The CDR3 has 14 amino acids. In DNA, the CDR3 is TGTGCCAGCAGCTTAGGCAGGGTAAACACTGAAGCTTTCTTT. Protein: CASSLGRVNTEAFF.

This clone was recorded only once. The gene calls are TRBV4-1 and TRBJ2-7; D ambiguous. With 1 base removed from V and 6 bases from J, the gap between germline ends came to 7 bases. From germline, CDR1 is MGHRA and CDR2 YSYEKL. The CDR3 runs 12 residues. CDR3 protein: CASSQVESEQYF. CDR3 in DNA: TGCGCCAGCAGCCAAGTTGAGTCCGAGCAGTACTTC.

This clone appeared a single time. This sequence joins TRBV10-2 and TRBJ2-1; TRBD2 matches 11 bases. Looked up from germline, CDR1 is WSHSY and CDR2 is SAAADI. The CDR3 totals 15 residues. V shed 6 bases, J shed 9 bases, and the junction held 10 bases outside the gene matches. The CDR3 is CASRTSGGRTGEQFF. In DNA, the CDR3 is TGCGCCAGCAGAACTAGCGGGGGCCGAACGGGTGAGCAGTTCTTC.

The chain combines TRBV27 with TRBJ1-1; TRBD1 agrees at 10 bases. The ends lost 6 bases at V and 2 bases at J; junction bases unmatched: 12. Germline assignment: CDR1 MNHEY and CDR2 SMNVEV (reference sequence). The CDR3 covers 17 residues. The CDR3 loop reads CASSLGLRTGGNTEAFF. CDR3 in DNA: TGTGCCAGCAGCCTCGGCCTTAGGACAGGGGGAAACACTGAAGCTTTCTTT.

The chain joins TRBV19 to TRBJ2-1, with 8 bases that match TRBD2. Germline trimming cut 5 bases from V and 6 bases from J; bases unmatched to any gene: 6. CDR3 length: 14 amino acids. Germline V lookup: CDR1 LNHDA, CDR2 SQIVND (reference sequence). CDR3 residues: CASSLAGGSNEQFF. CDR3 nucleotides: TGTGCCAGTAGTCTCGCGGGAGGTTCCAATGAGCAGTTCTTC.

This clone was seen only a few times. The chain recombines TRBV14 with TRBJ2-2; TRBD2 agrees at 11 bases. From germline, CDR1 is SGHDN and CDR2 FVKESK. The J segment lost 6 bases and the V segment lost 1 base, leaving 7 bases of the junction unmatched. This CDR3 is built from 17 residues. The CDR3 region is CASSQVSGGAFAGELFF. The CDR3 coding sequence is TGTGCCAGCAGCCAAGTTAGCGGGGGGGCGTTCGCCGGGGAGCTGTTTTTT.

The chain recombines TRBV2 with TRBJ2-2; D remains ambiguous. V dropped 4 bases and J dropped 5 bases, with 14 bases sitting between them. Looked up from germline, CDR1 is SNHLY and CDR2 is FYNNEI. CDR3 length: 15 residues. CDR3 in amino acids: CASSGRGVRTGELFF. CDR3 nucleotide sequence: TGTGCCAGCAGTGGGCGAGGAGTCAGAACCGGGGAGCTGTTTTTT.

This chain joins TRBV6-1 and TRBJ1-2; D unclear. The germline CDR1 and CDR2 sequences are MNHNS and SASEGT. With 6 bases removed from V and 4 bases from J, the gap between germline ends came to 9 bases. This CDR3 is 12 amino acids long. Here the CDR3 reads CASRGEVYGYTF. CDR3 DNA sequence: TGTGCCAGCAGGGGCGAAGTCTATGGCTACACCTTC.

V and J are TRBV18 and TRBJ1-4; D possibly corresponds to TRBD1 (6 bases). V lost 5 bases to trimming and J lost 3 bases, with 7 bases between them. CDR1 KGHSH and CDR2 LQKENI come from the germline V gene. CDR3 length: 13 residues. CDR3 nucleotide sequence: TGTGCCAGCTCAGGACAGTCTAATGAAAAACTGTTTTTT. This gives the protein CASSGQSNEKLFF.

The chain couples TRBV15 to TRBJ1-2; 9 bases match TRBD1. Germline CDR1 and CDR2: LNHNV and YYDKDF (reference sequence). The CDR3 contains 15 residues. The V and J ends lost 0 bases and 8 bases, in that order; junction bases with no gene match: 7. For the CDR3, the DNA is TGTGCCACCAGCAGAGAAACAAGGACAGGGGTCGGCTACACCTTC. It is translated as CATSRETRTGVGYTF.

The chain recombines TRBV11-3 with TRBJ2-5; maybe TRBD1 (6 bases). CDR1 and CDR2 (germline): SGHNT, YENEEA. V lost 5 bases, J lost 2 bases, and 15 bases lay in between. The CDR3 extends over 15 amino acids. CDR3: CASSLTGNTQETQYF. CDR3 in DNA: TGTGCCAGCAGCCTCACAGGGAATACTCAAGAGACCCAGTACTTC.

A few counts support this clone. The chain carries TRBV25-1 and TRBJ1-1; TRBD1 might be the D (5 bases). CDR1 and CDR2 from the germline V gene are MGHDK and SYGVNS. This CDR3 contains 13 residues. Trimming removed 8 bases at V and 1 base at J, with 11 bases between. The DNA for the CDR3 is TGTGCCAGCCAGGGTAATCGGAACACTGAAGCTTTCTTT. Its protein product is CASQGNRNTEAFF.

This clone was picked up a small number of times. The chain is built from TRBV2 and TRBJ2-1; 8 nucleotides agree with TRBD2. The germline gives CDR1 SNHLY, CDR2 FYNNEI. The CDR3 consists of 17 residues. Trimming took 7 bases from V and 0 from J; bases not matched to a gene: 11. This chain's CDR3 is CASNPGVAGSSYNEQFF. For the CDR3, the DNA is TGTGCCAGCAACCCCGGGGTAGCGGGGAGCTCCTACAATGAGCAGTTCTTC.